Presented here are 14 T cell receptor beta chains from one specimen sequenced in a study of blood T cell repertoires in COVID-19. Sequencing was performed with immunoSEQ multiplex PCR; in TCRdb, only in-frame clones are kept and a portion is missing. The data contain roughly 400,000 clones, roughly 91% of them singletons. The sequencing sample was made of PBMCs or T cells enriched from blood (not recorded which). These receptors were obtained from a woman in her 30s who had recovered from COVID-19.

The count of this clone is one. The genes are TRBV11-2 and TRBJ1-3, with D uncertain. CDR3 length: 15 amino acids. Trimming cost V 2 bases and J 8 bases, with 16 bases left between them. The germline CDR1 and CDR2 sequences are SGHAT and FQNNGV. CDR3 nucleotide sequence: TGTGCCAGCAGCTTAAGTAGCCTAGGCGGGTACACCATATATTTT. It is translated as CASSLSSLGGYTIYF.

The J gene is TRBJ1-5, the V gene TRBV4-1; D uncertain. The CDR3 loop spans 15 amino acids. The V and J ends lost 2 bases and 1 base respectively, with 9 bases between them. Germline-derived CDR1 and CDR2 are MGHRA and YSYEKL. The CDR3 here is CASSQWEGSNQPQHF. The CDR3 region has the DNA TGCGCCAGCAGCCAATGGGAGGGCAGCAATCAGCCCCAGCATTTT.

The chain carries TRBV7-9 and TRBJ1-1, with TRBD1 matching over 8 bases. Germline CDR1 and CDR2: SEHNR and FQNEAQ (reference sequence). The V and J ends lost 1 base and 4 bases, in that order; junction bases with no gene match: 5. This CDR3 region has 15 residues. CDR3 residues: CASSLVTGGTTEAFF. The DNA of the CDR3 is TGTGCCAGCAGCTTAGTCACAGGGGGGACCACTGAAGCTTTCTTT.

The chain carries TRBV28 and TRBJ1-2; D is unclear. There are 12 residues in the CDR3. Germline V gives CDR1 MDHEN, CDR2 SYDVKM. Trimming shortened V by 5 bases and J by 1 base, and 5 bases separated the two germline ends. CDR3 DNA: TGTGCCAGCAGTCTTCGTAACTATGGCTACACCTTC. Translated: CASSLRNYGYTF.

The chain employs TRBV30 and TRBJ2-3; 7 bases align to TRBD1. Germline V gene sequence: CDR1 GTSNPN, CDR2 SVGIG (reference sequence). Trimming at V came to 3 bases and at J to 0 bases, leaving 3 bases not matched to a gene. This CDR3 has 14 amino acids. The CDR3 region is CAWRTGFSTDTQYF. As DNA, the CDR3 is TGTGCCTGGAGGACAGGGTTCAGCACAGATACGCAGTATTTT.

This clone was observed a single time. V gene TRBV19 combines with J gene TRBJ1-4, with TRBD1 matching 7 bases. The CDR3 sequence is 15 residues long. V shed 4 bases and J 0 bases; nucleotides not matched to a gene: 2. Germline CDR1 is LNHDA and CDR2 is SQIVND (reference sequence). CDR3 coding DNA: TGTGCCAGTAGTACCGGGACAGCAACTAATGAAAAACTGTTTTTT. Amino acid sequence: CASSTGTATNEKLFF.

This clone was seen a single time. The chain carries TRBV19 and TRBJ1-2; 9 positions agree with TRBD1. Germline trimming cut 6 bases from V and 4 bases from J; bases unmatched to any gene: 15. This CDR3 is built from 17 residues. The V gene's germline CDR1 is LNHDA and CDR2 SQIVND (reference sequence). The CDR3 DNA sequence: TGTGCCAGTAGGCATTTCGAGAGACAGGGGGGTTCCTATGGCTACACCTTC. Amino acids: CASRHFERQGGSYGYTF. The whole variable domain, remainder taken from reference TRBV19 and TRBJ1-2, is DGGITQSPKYLFRKEGQNVTLSCEQNLNHDAMYWYRQDPGQGLRLIYYSQIVNDFQKGDIAEGYSVSREKKESFPLTVTSAQKNPTAFYLCASRHFERQGGSYGYTFGSGTRLTVV.

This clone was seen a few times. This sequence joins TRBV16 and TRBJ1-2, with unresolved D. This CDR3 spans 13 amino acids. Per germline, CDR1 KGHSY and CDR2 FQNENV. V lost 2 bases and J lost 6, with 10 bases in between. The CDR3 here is CASSQQQRDGYTF. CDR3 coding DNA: TGTGCCAGCAGCCAACAACAGAGAGATGGCTACACCTTC.

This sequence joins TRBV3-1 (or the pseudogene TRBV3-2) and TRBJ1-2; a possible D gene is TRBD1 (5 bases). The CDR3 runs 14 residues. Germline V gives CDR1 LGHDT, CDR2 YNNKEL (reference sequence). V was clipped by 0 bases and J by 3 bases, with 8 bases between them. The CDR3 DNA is TGTGCCAGCAGCCAAGATGGGGCCGACTATGGCTACACCTTC. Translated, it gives CASSQDGADYGYTF.

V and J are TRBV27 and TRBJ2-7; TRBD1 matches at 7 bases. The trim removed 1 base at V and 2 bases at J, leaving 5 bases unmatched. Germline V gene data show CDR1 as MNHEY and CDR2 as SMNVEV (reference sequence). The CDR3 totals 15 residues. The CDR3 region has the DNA TGTGCCAGCAGTTTATATCGACAGGGTCCCTACGAGCAGTACTTC. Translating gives CASSLYRQGPYEQYF.

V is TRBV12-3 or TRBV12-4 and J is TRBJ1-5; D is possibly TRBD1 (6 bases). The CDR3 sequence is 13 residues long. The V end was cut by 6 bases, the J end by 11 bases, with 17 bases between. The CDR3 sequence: CASSLTGFEAQHF. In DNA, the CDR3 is TGTGCCAGCAGCCTTACAGGGTTTGAGGCCCAGCATTTT.

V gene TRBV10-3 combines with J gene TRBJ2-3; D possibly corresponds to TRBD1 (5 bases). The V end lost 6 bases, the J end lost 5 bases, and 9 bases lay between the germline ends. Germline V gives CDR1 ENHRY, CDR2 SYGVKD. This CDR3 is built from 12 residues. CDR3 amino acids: CAISNRLDTQYF. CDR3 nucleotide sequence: TGTGCCATCAGCAACAGGCTAGATACGCAGTATTTT.

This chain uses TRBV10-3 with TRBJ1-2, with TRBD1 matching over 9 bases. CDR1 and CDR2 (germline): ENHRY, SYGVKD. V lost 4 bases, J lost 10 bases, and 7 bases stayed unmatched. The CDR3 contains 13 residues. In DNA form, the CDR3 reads TGTGCCATCAGTGTCTCGGGACAGGGTAACTACACCTTC. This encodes CAISVSGQGNYTF.

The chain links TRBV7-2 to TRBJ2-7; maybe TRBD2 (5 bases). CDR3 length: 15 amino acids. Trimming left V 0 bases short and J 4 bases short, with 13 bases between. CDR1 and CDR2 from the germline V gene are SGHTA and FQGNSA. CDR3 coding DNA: TGTGCCAGCAGCTTAGCAGGAGGCGTAGTGTACGAGCAGTACTTC. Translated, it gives CASSLAGGVVYEQYF. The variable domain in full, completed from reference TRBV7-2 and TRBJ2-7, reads GAGVSQSPSNKVTEKGKDVELRCDPISGHTALYWYRQSLGQGLEFLIYFQGNSAPDKSGLPSDRFSAERTGGSVSTLTIQRTQQEDSAVYLCASSLAGGVVYEQYFGPGTRLTVT.